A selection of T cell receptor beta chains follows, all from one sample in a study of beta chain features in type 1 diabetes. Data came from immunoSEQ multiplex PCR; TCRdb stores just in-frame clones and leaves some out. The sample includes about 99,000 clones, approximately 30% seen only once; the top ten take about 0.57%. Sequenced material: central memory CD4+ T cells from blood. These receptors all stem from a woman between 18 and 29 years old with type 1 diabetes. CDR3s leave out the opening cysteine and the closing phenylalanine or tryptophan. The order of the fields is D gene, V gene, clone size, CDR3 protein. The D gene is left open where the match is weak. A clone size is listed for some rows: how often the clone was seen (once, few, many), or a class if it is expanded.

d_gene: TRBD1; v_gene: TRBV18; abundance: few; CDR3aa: ASSLSGQGATEAF
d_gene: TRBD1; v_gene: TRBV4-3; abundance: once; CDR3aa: ASSQTGQGGSGQF
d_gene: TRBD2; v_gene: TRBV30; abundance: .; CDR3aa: AWSKSSGSTTGELF
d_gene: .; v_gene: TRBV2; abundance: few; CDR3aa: ASNPPGGAVSELF
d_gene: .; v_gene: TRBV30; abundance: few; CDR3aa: AWSDSRGNQPQH
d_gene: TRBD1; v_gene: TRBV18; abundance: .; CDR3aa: ASSPGQAVEAF
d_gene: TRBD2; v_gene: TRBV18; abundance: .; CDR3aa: ASSPQRSGSDEQF
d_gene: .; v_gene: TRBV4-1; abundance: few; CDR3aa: ASSQVKTAAYEQY
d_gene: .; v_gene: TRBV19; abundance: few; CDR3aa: ASSLDRGGIYGYT
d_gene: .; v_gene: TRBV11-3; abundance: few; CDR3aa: ASSLESNQPQH
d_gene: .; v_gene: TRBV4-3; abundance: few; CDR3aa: ASSQDPPGPSGNTIY
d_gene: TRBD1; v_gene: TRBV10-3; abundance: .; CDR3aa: AINPTGVGYGYT
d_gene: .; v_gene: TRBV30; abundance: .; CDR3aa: AWSVSTHSGNTIY
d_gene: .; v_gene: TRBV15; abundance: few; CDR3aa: ATSRAPYTEAF
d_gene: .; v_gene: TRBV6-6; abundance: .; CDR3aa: ASSYSSRGGELF
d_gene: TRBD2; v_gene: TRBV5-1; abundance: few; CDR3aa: ASRYDSGRGTDTQY
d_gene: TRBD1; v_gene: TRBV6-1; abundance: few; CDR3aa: AGTDQNTGELF
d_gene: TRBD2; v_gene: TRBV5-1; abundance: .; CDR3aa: ASSLETGLSSGISRRTDTQY
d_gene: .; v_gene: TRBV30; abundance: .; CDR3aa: AWSVRVEAF
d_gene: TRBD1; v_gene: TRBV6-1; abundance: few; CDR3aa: ASEGRQGFVGELF
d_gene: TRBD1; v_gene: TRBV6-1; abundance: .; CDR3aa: ASTFTGGRTEAF
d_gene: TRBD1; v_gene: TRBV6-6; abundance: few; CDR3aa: ASSTQGATEAF
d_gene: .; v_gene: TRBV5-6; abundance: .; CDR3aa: ASSLALDRQGGGEQF
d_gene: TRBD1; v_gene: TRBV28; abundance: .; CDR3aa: ASFPGGTLNTIY
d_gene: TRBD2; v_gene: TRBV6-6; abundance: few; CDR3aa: ASSFGTTTDTQY
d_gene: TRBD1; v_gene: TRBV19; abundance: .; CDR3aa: ASREGANGYT
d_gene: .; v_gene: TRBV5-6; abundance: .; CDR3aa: ASSLENIQY
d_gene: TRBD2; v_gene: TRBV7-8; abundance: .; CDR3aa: ASSLGTSGRWRDEQF
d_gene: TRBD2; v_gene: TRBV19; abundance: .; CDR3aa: ASSIGGRLAEKDTQY
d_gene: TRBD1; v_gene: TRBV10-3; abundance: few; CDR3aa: AIRETGAATEAF
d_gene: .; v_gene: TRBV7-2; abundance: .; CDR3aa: ASNGFRGTGELF
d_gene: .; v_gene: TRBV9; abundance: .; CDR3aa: ASSAQTGNYEQY
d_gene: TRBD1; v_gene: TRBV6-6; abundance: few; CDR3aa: ASSPRDRVYGYT
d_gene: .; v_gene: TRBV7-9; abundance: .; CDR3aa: ASSDSKRVTGELF
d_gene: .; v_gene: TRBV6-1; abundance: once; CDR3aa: ASSGPGALVNQPQH
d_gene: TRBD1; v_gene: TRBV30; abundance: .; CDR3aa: AWRPGGTGELF
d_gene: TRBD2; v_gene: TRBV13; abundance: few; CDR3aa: ASSIAGVSLGNEQF
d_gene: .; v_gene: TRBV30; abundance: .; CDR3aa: AWTADSYEQY
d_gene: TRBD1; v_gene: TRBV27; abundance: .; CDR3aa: ASRPRTGVGTSSYEQY
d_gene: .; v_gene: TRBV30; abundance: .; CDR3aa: AWSGSVTNTGELF
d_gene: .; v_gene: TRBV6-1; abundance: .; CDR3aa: ATTAGDSSGNTIY
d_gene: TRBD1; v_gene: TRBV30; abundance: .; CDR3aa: AWERQGSWEQY
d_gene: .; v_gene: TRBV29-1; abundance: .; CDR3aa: SVGGSGARGSTDTQY
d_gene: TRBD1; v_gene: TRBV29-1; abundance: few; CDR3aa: SVEGRQGHGGSRTTDTQY
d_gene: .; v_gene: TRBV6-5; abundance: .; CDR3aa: ASSYSSQGLGIQY
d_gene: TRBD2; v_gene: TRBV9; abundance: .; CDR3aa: ASSPTPSGPYNEQF
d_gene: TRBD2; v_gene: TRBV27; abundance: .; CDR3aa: ASSVLAGGRNEQF
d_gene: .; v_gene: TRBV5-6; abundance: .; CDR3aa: ASSGQRKETQY
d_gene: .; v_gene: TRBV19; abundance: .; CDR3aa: ASSFIGGNYGYT
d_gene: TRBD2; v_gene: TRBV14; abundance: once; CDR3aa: ASSPGVAGDNEQF